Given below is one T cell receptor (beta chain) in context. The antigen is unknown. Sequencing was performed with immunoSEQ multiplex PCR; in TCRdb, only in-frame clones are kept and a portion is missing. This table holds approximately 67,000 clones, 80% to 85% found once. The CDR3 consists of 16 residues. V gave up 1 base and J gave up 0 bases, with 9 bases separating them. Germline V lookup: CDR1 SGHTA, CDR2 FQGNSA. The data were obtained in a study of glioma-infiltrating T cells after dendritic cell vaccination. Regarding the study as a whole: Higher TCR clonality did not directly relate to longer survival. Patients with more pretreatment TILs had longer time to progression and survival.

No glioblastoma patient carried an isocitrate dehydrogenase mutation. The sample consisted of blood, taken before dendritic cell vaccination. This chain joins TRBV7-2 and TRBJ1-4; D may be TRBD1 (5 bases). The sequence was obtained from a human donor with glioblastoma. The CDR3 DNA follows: TGTGCCAGCAGCTTAGGGGGCCTGGCAACTAATGAAAAACTGTTTTTT. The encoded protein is CASSLGGLATNEKLFF.